These 5 T cell receptor beta chains were all obtained from the same sample, sequenced in a study of blood T cell repertoires in COVID-19 (dated by TCRdb to 2018 to 2021). Library construction relied on the immunoSEQ multiplex PCR assay. TCRdb retrieved this table from immuneACCESS and kept in-frame rearrangements only. Not all clones are present; in checked studies, unresolved V genes account for under half, and no reason is known for the remainder. In all, the sample holds around 97,000 clones, and about 90% of those were seen once. Jointly, the top ten make up 6.2% of the sample. The material sequenced was peripheral blood. The receptors were sampled from a human donor in a cohort sampled during active COVID-19.

The chain recombines TRBV7-3 with TRBJ1-5; D not resolved. The CDR3 is made up of 13 amino acids. Germline-derived CDR1 and CDR2 are SGHTA and FQGTGA. Trimming stripped 5 bases from V and 6 bases from J, with 11 bases between. CDR3 region: CASSPGRGQPQHF. Written as DNA, the CDR3 is TGTGCCAGCAGCCCTGGCCGGGGTCAGCCCCAGCATTTT.

The chain is built from TRBV4-1 and TRBJ1-2; the match to TRBD1 covers 7 bases. V shed 3 bases and J 7 bases; nucleotides not matched to a gene: 11. Germline values: CDR1 MGHRA, CDR2 YSYEKL. This CDR3 is 15 amino acids long. The CDR3: CASSHGQGVESGYTF. DNA for the CDR3: TGCGCCAGCAGCCACGGGCAGGGGGTAGAGAGTGGCTACACCTTC.

This clone was seen only a few times. The J gene is TRBJ1-5, the V gene TRBV19; 12 bases align to TRBD1. From germline, CDR1 is LNHDA and CDR2 SQIVND (reference sequence). This CDR3 region has 14 residues. CDR3 residues: CAAEGTGGSQPQHF. The CDR3 nucleotides read TGTGCAGCCGAGGGGACAGGGGGCAGTCAGCCCCAGCATTTT.

The chain recombines TRBV6-5 with TRBJ1-2; D is uncertain. Germline CDR1 reads MNHEY; CDR2 reads SVGAGI. V was clipped by 5 bases and J by 6 bases, with 19 bases between them. The CDR3 totals 15 residues. This CDR3 is CASSTFNNLADGYTF. The CDR3 bases are TGTGCCAGCAGTACCTTTAACAACCTCGCTGATGGCTACACCTTC.

This clone has only a few counts. J is TRBJ2-1 and V is TRBV7-3; no reliable D call. The V gene's germline CDR1 is SGHTA and CDR2 FQGTGA. Trimming cost V 0 bases and J 3 bases, with 6 bases left between them. The CDR3 sequence is 14 residues long. CDR3 bases: TGTGCCAGCAGCTTAACGAGGAGCTACAATGAGCAGTTCTTC. Amino acids: CASSLTRSYNEQFF. Together with reference TRBV7-3 and TRBJ2-1, the CDR3 gives the full variable domain: GAGVSQTPSNKVTEKGKYVELRCDPISGHTALYWYRQSLGQGPEFLIYFQGTGAADDSGLPNDRFFAVRPEGSVSTLKIQRTERGDSAVYLCASSLTRSYNEQFFGPGTRLTVL.